The 10 T cell receptor beta chains below come from one sample, sequenced in a study of neoadjuvant anti-PD-1 for oral cavity cancer. Generated by immunoSEQ multiplex PCR, the TCRdb table keeps only in-frame clones and is missing some. The sample lists roughly 10,000 clones; around 52% were seen once. Sequencing was performed on tumor tissue, taken before nivolumab (anti-PD-1) treatment. These receptors were collected from a person aged 35-80 years with oral cavity squamous cell carcinoma.

This clone is medium-sized within its sample. The chain uses TRBV5-1 and TRBJ2-1, with D possibly being TRBD1 or TRBD2 (5 bases each). Germline V gene sequence: CDR1 SGHRS, CDR2 YFSETQ. The CDR3 sequence is 12 residues long. Trimming shortened V by 0 bases and J by 7 bases, and 5 bases separated the two germline ends. CDR3 in amino acids: CASSLGGNEQFF. CDR3 DNA: TGCGCCAGCAGCTTGGGGGGGAATGAGCAGTTCTTC.

This chain joins TRBV7-2 and TRBJ2-7, with D unclear. The CDR3 totals 12 residues. Trimming cost V 5 bases and J 3 bases, with 8 bases left between them. Germline lookup yields CDR1 SGHTA and CDR2 FQGNSA. DNA for the CDR3: TGTGCCAGCAGCACGGGTGTCTACGAGCAGTACTTC. Its protein is CASSTGVYEQYF.

This chain joins TRBV10-3 and TRBJ2-5, with D perhaps TRBD2 (6 bases). This CDR3 region has 13 residues. CDR1 is ENHRY and CDR2 is SYGVKD in the germline V gene. Trimming took 6 bases from V and 5 from J, leaving 13 bases between them. The CDR3 protein is CAIRAVAEETQYF. The CDR3 nucleotides read TGTGCCATCAGGGCGGTAGCGGAGGAGACCCAGTACTTC.

The genes are TRBV6-1 and TRBJ1-6, with D perhaps matching TRBD1 (6 bases). The CDR3 covers 14 residues. In germline, CDR1 is MNHNS, CDR2 SASEGT. Trimming took 10 bases from V and 10 from J, leaving 20 bases between them. The CDR3 loop is CATLVTGTRSPLHF. The DNA for the CDR3 is TGTGCCACTCTTGTTACAGGGACGCGATCACCCCTCCACTTT.

This clone was observed a few times. The chain joins TRBV5-6 to TRBJ2-7, with 8 positions matching TRBD1. CDR3 length equals 16 residues. V was pared by 2 bases and J by 3 bases, with 10 bases of the junction left unmatched. Looked up from germline, CDR1 is SGHDT and CDR2 is YYEEEE. The CDR3: CASSLLPGQERYEQYF. CDR3 DNA: TGTGCCAGCAGCTTATTACCGGGACAGGAACGCTACGAGCAGTACTTC.

The V call is TRBV6-1, the J call TRBJ2-6; the match to TRBD1 covers 8 bases. With V trimmed by 5 bases and J by 4 bases, 4 bases remained unmatched. Germline CDR1 reads MNHNS; CDR2 reads SASEGT. The CDR3 has 15 residues. CDR3 DNA sequence: TGTGCCAGCAGTAGGACAGGGCAGGGGGCCAACGTCCTGACTTTC. Translating gives CASSRTGQGANVLTF.

V gene TRBV7-2 combines with J gene TRBJ2-3; 8 bases match TRBD1. The CDR3 consists of 16 residues. Germline V gives CDR1 SGHTA, CDR2 FQGNSA. Unmatched junction bases numbered 6, after V lost 2 bases and J lost 2 bases. The CDR3 spells CASSLMWTGPTDTQYF. The CDR3 region has the DNA TGTGCCAGCAGCTTAATGTGGACAGGGCCCACAGATACGCAGTATTTT.

The chain employs TRBV11-2 and TRBJ2-7; perhaps TRBD1 as D (5 bases). Trimming took off 5 bases at V and 2 bases at J, with 13 bases between the two ends. The CDR3 is 14 amino acids. CDR1 is SGHAT and CDR2 is FQNNGV in the germline V gene. The CDR3 spells CASSPARTTYEQYF. The DNA of the CDR3 is TGTGCCAGCAGCCCAGCCAGGACAACCTACGAGCAGTACTTC.

This clone was picked up a small number of times. The chain joins TRBV27 to TRBJ2-5, with 12 bases fitting TRBD1. The CDR3 extends over 16 amino acids. Germline assignment: CDR1 MNHEY and CDR2 SMNVEV (reference sequence). J was trimmed by 4 bases and V by 4 bases; bases with no gene match: 7. The CDR3 DNA sequence: TGTGCCAGCAGTTCCTTGGGACAGGGGGCAGGAGAGACCCAGTACTTC. Translating it yields CASSSLGQGAGETQYF.

This clone turned up a few times. The chain employs TRBV11-2 and TRBJ2-1; D possibly corresponds to TRBD1 (6 bases). The ends were cut back, 4 bases at V and 4 bases at J, with 11 bases in the middle. Germline V lookup: CDR1 SGHAT, CDR2 FQNNGV. The CDR3 runs 14 residues. As DNA, the CDR3 is TGTGCCAGCAGCTACACCAGGGGATACAATGAGCAGTTCTTC. This sequence encodes CASSYTRGYNEQFF. Together with reference TRBV11-2 and TRBJ2-1, the CDR3 gives the full variable domain: EAGVAQSPRYKIIEKRQSVAFWCNPISGHATLYWYQQILGQGPKLLIQFQNNGVVDDSQLPKDRFSAERLKGVDSTLKIQPAKLEDSAVYLCASSYTRGYNEQFFGPGTRLTVL.